Presented here are 28 T cell receptor beta chains from one specimen sequenced in a study of blood T cells in healthy people across ages. The use of a sample-barcoded 5' primer and a J-beta primer mix characterized a second PCR of about 7 to 12 cycles. TCRdb reanalysed the 5' RACE reads using MiXCR and keeps one entry per CDR3 protein. The table has 1.8 million or so distinct CDR3 sequences, more than 35% seen once; the top ten hold 23%. Material for sequencing was blood. The source is a human donor in good health.

The rearrangement uses TRBV7-9 and TRBJ2-4; D gene ambiguous. The end of the DNA aligns better with TRBJ2-5, so the J call may be wrong. CDR1 is SEHNR and CDR2 is FQNEAQ in the germline V gene (reference sequence). This CDR3 spans 16 amino acids. CDR3 DNA: TGTGCCAGCAGCTTAAGTGAATCGGGCCTCCAAGAGACCCAGTACTTC. This encodes CASSLSESGLQETQYF.

This clonotype was seen more than once but under ten times. The chain couples TRBV20-1 to TRBJ2-1; TRBD2 aligns across 8 bases. The CDR3 extends over 17 amino acids. V shed 5 bases and J 1 base; nucleotides not matched to a gene: 13. Germline loops: CDR1 DFQATT, CDR2 SNEGSKA (reference sequence). For the CDR3, the DNA is TGCAGTGCTCCGGGGGCGGGGGGCCTGAGGTCCTACAATGAGCAGTTCTTC. This translates into CSAPGAGGLRSYNEQFF.

This chain connects TRBV6-5 to TRBJ2-4; D possibly matches TRBD1 or TRBD2 (5 bases each). Trimming removed 0 bases from V and 15 bases from J, with 24 bases in between. The CDR3 consists of 16 residues. Germline-derived CDR1 and CDR2 are MNHEY and SVGAGI. Written as DNA, the CDR3 is TGTGCCAGCAGTTACTCTTGGGGGTTCCCTACCTACGAGCGGTACTTC. Translation: CASSYSWGFPTYERYF.

This chain's CDR3 is CASSFDSYNYGYTF. CDR3 DNA sequence: TGTGCCAGCAGTTTCGACAGCTATAACTATGGCTACACCTTC. This sequence joins TRBV27 and TRBJ1-2; D is perhaps TRBD1 (5 bases). CDR3 length equals 14 residues. The germline V gene has CDR1 MNHEY and CDR2 SMNVEV (reference sequence). Trimming left V 3 bases short and J 1 base short, with 9 bases between.

This clonotype was counted a few times. The chain combines TRBV29-1 with TRBJ1-2; 12 positions match TRBD1. The CDR3 has 14 amino acids. Germline values: CDR1 SQVTM, CDR2 ANQGSEA. J was trimmed by 8 bases and V by 0 bases; bases with no gene match: 4. This chain's CDR3 is CSVEEGQGAEGYTF. CDR3 coding DNA: TGCAGCGTTGAAGAGGGACAGGGGGCAGAAGGCTACACCTTC. The full variable domain, in which reference TRBV29-1 and TRBJ1-2 provide the parts outside the CDR3, is SAVISQKPSRDICQRGTSLTIQCQVDSQVTMMFWYRQQPGQSLTLIATANQGSEATYESGFVIDKFPISRPNLTFSTLTVSNMSPEDSSIYLCSVEEGQGAEGYTFGSGTRLTVV.

A note on this clonotype: Given the absence of the conserved phenylalanine or tryptophan at the CDR3 end, a read error is likely. The rearrangement uses TRBV5-6 and TRBJ2-7; TRBD1 aligns across 7 bases. Per germline, CDR1 SGHDT and CDR2 YYEEEE. J gave up 0 bases and V 6 bases, and 6 bases lay outside the gene matches. This CDR3 region has 14 residues. This CDR3 reads CASNVQGNSYEQYL. DNA for the CDR3: TGTGCCAGCAACGTACAGGGGAACTCCTACGAGCAGTACTTG.

The V gene is TRBV12-3 or TRBV12-4, the J gene TRBJ2-2; D is perhaps TRBD2 (6 bases). The CDR3 is 13 amino acids. Trimming cost V 10 bases and J 1 base, with 10 bases left between them. The CDR3 DNA is TGTGCCACCAGACTAGGGAACACCGGGGAGCTGTTTTTT. Its protein product is CATRLGNTGELFF.

V and J are TRBV6-2 or TRBV6-3 and TRBJ1-6; 10 bases fit TRBD1. With V trimmed by 7 bases and J by 9 bases, 6 bases remained unmatched. Germline V gene sequence: CDR1 MNHEY, CDR2 SVGEGT. The CDR3 sequence is 14 residues long. In DNA form, the CDR3 reads TGTGCCAGCACCGTGACAGGGGGCCTTTCACCCCTCCACTTT. It yields the protein CASTVTGGLSPLHF.

The chain couples TRBV20-1 to TRBJ2-1; no firm D call. Germline V lookup: CDR1 DFQATT, CDR2 SNEGSKA (reference sequence). This CDR3 region has 15 residues. Trimming took off 0 bases at V and 0 bases at J, with 9 bases between the two ends. The CDR3 spells CSARDGQSSYNEQFF. DNA for the CDR3: TGCAGTGCTAGAGATGGCCAGAGCTCCTACAATGAGCAGTTCTTC.

This sequence joins TRBV11-2 and TRBJ2-7; perhaps D is TRBD1 or TRBD2 (6 bases each). CDR3 length: 14 amino acids. Germline-derived CDR1 and CDR2 are SGHAT and FQNNGV. V shed 6 bases and J shed 3 bases, with 15 bases lying between them. CDR3 DNA sequence: TGTGCCAGCAGAATCTCCGAGGGGGGCTACGAGCAGTACTTC. This sequence encodes CASRISEGGYEQYF.

A note on this clonotype: A junction end diverges from the germline sequence, so it may reflect a read error. The chain is built from TRBV7-9 and TRBJ2-3, with 7 bases fitting TRBD1. CDR3 length equals 20 residues. Looked up from germline, CDR1 is SEHNR and CDR2 is FQNEAQ (reference sequence). CDR3 in DNA: TGTGCCAGCAGTTACAGGAGCCGGGACAGCCATGAGGGGAGCACAGGTACGCAGTATTTT. The encoded protein is CASSYRSRDSHEGSTGTQYF.

This clonotype has more than one count but fewer than ten. The chain couples TRBV4-3 to TRBJ2-3; D may be TRBD1 (5 bases). Germline CDR1 and CDR2: LGHNA and YSLEER. Trimming took 0 bases from V and 3 from J, leaving 16 bases between them. This CDR3 is 17 amino acids long. CDR3 bases: TGCGCCAGCAGCCAAGATGGGCCAGGGTGGTCTACAGATACGCAGTATTTT. It yields the protein CASSQDGPGWSTDTQYF.

This clonotype was seen more than once but under ten times. V is TRBV4-3 and J is TRBJ2-1, with TRBD2 as a possible D gene (7 bases). CDR3 length: 20 residues. In germline, CDR1 is LGHNA, CDR2 YSLEER. Trimming stripped 2 bases from V and 0 bases from J, with 23 bases between. In nucleotides, the CDR3 is TGCGCCAGCAGCCAATGGATTTTATCGGAGGCGGGGGCCTCCTACAATGAGCAGTTCTTC. This codes for CASSQWILSEAGASYNEQFF.

A single count supports this clonotype. Its ends do not fully match the called genes, so a read error is possible. The chain links TRBV10-3 to TRBJ2-5; perhaps TRBD2 as D (6 bases). The germline CDR1 and CDR2 sequences are ENHRY and SYGVKD. The CDR3 covers 12 residues. The CDR3 region has the DNA TGTGCCATCAGTGAGGGAGGGGAGACCCAGGTCTTC. This sequence encodes CAISEGGETQVF.

The V and J genes are TRBV6-2 or TRBV6-3 and TRBJ2-3; TRBD2 might be the D (6 bases). Germline V CDR1 and CDR2: MNHEY, SVGEGT. The CDR3 length is 18 residues. V lost 5 bases to trimming and J lost 1 base, with 22 bases between them. The CDR3 sequence: CASSPNFRWGTRTDTQYF. For the CDR3, the DNA is TGTGCCAGCAGTCCAAACTTCCGATGGGGGACTCGCACAGATACGCAGTATTTT.

The rearrangement uses TRBV4-3 and TRBJ1-2; D uncertain. The CDR3 is made up of 13 amino acids. Per the germline V gene, CDR1 is LGHNA and CDR2 is YSLEER. With 5 bases removed from V and 4 bases from J, the gap between germline ends came to 11 bases. CDR3 residues: CASSIGRTYGYTF. CDR3 bases: TGCGCCAGCAGCATAGGACGGACCTATGGCTACACCTTC.

The gene calls are TRBV7-2 and TRBJ2-4; 9 nucleotides line up with TRBD2. The CDR3 loop spans 17 amino acids. Unmatched junction bases numbered 19, after V lost 3 bases and J lost 13 bases. CDR1 SGHTA and CDR2 FQGNSA come from the germline V gene. The CDR3 is CASSFPDYKRGAYGQYF. The CDR3 DNA reads as TGTGCCAGCAGCTTCCCCGACTACAAGCGGGGGGCCTACGGGCAGTACTTC.

This clonotype was detected ten times or more. The CDR3 reads CSASDSGPGGTDTQYF. The DNA of the CDR3 is TGCAGTGCTAGTGATAGCGGGCCCGGAGGGACAGATACGCAGTATTTT. The chain joins TRBV20-1 to TRBJ2-3; 7 bases match TRBD2. The CDR3 contains 16 residues. Per the germline V gene, CDR1 is DFQATT and CDR2 is SNEGSKA (reference sequence). The junction had 12 bases not matched to a gene; V was cut back by 3 bases and J by 3 bases.

This clonotype was seen a few times. The chain combines TRBV6-5 with TRBJ1-2, with 10 bases matching TRBD1. The J segment lost 4 bases and the V segment lost 6 bases, leaving 11 bases of the junction unmatched. The CDR3 spans 16 residues. Germline V gene lookup returns CDR1 MNHEY and CDR2 SVGAGI. For the CDR3, the DNA is TGTGCCAGCAGGTCCCCTTCGGGACAGGGGTTCTATGGCTACACCTTC. The encoded protein is CASRSPSGQGFYGYTF.

The chain employs TRBV29-1 and TRBJ1-2; tentative D call: TRBD1 (6 bases). This CDR3 spans 13 amino acids. Germline V gene sequence: CDR1 SQVTM, CDR2 ANQGSEA. The V and J ends lost 7 bases and 2 bases respectively, with 14 bases between them. This CDR3 is CSAIDRLNYGYTF. Here the CDR3 DNA reads TGCAGCGCCATAGACAGGCTGAACTATGGCTACACCTTC.

This clonotype has at least ten counts. The chain recombines TRBV7-2 with TRBJ2-7; either TRBD1 or TRBD2 may fit D (5 bases each). Per the germline V gene, CDR1 is SGHTA and CDR2 is FQGNSA. This CDR3 has 14 residues. V lost 0 bases and J 3 bases, leaving 9 bases between the germline ends. CDR3 region: CASSLAGVNYEQYF. The CDR3 bases are TGTGCCAGCAGCTTAGCGGGGGTCAACTACGAGCAGTACTTC. Full variable domain (remainder filled in from reference TRBV7-2 and TRBJ2-7): GAGVSQSPSNKVTEKGKDVELRCDPISGHTALYWYRQSLGQGLEFLIYFQGNSAPDKSGLPSDRFSAERTGGSVSTLTIQRTQQEDSAVYLCASSLAGVNYEQYFGPGTRLTVT.

This clonotype was seen more than once but under ten times. Relative to the germline gene, one junction end is altered; a read error may explain this. This chain links TRBV5-5 with TRBJ1-5; no reliable D call. CDR1 SGHKS and CDR2 YYEKEE come from the germline V gene (reference sequence). The CDR3 is 15 residues long. The CDR3 coding sequence is TGTGCCAGCAGCTTGGGGAGGTCTAGCGATCAGCCCCAGCATTTT. Amino acid sequence: CASSLGRSSDQPQHF.

This clonotype has more than one count but fewer than ten. The CDR3 coding sequence is TGCGCCAGCAGCCAAAATTCGGGACAGGGGACCTACGAGCAGTACTTC. It is translated as CASSQNSGQGTYEQYF. This chain uses TRBV4-1 with TRBJ2-7; 10 positions agree with TRBD1. This CDR3 has 16 amino acids. Germline V gives CDR1 MGHRA, CDR2 YSYEKL. J gave up 2 bases and V 2 bases, and 6 bases lay outside the gene matches.

This clonotype appeared a few times. The chain links TRBV7-2 to TRBJ1-5; 12 nucleotides agree with TRBD1. Losses at the gene ends were 2 bases for V and 2 bases for J; bases not matched to a gene: 7. The CDR3 is made up of 18 amino acids. Germline-derived CDR1 and CDR2 are SGHTA and FQGNSA. The CDR3 is CASSLKGQGAFGNQPQHF. For the CDR3, the DNA is TGTGCCAGCAGCTTAAAGGGACAGGGGGCATTTGGCAATCAGCCCCAGCATTTT.

This chain joins TRBV10-3 and TRBJ1-2; possibly TRBD1 for D (5 bases). Germline loops: CDR1 ENHRY, CDR2 SYGVKD. The CDR3 sequence is 14 residues long. Trimming shortened V by 0 bases and J by 8 bases, and 13 bases separated the two germline ends. The CDR3 DNA follows: TGTGCCATCAGTGAGTCGACCAGGGCGTACGGCTACACCTTC. As protein: CAISESTRAYGYTF.

This clonotype was observed a few times. The chain is built from TRBV20-1 and TRBJ2-3, with D possibly matching TRBD2 (6 bases). The CDR3 contains 15 residues. V shed 5 bases and J shed 6 bases, with 21 bases lying between them. The germline gives CDR1 DFQATT, CDR2 SNEGSKA (reference sequence). CDR3: CSALTSLYNRDTQYF. The CDR3 DNA is TGCAGTGCTTTGACTAGTCTCTATAATAGGGATACGCAGTATTTT.

The chain uses TRBV20-1 and TRBJ2-3; 12 bases are shared with TRBD2. The CDR3 is 17 residues long. Trimming cost V 5 bases and J 0 bases; bases outside gene matches: 9. Germline V CDR1 and CDR2: DFQATT, SNEGSKA (reference sequence). CDR3 amino acids: CSAVMTSGGLSTDTQYF. CDR3 bases: TGCAGTGCTGTGATGACTAGCGGGGGCCTAAGCACAGATACGCAGTATTTT.

This clonotype was seen more than once but under ten times. The gene calls are TRBV15 and TRBJ2-4; 7 bases are a match to TRBD1. Germline CDR1 LNHNV, CDR2 YYDKDF (reference sequence). The CDR3 spans 16 residues. V was pared by 1 base and J by 5 bases, with 8 bases of the junction left unmatched. The CDR3 sequence: CATSRAPWTGENIQYF. CDR3 DNA sequence: TGTGCCACCAGCAGAGCACCTTGGACAGGAGAAAACATTCAGTACTTC.